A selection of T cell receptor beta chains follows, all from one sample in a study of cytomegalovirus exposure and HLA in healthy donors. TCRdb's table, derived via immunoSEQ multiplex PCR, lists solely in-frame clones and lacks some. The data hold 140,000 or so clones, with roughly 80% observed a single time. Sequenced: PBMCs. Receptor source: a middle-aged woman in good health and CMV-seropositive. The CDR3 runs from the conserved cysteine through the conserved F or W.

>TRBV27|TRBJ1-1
CASSLLDRNTEAFF
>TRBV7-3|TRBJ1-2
CASSQTGGANYGYTF
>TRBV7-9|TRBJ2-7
CSSSEQGSEQYF
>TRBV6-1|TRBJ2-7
CASSEKAGDYEQYF
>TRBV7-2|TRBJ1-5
CASSLGSQYNQPQHF
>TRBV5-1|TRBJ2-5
CASSSQGLQETQYF
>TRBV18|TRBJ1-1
CASSPWDTNTEAFF
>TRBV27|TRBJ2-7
CASISTSGQPNAYEQYF
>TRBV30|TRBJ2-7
CACLGTGPYEQYF
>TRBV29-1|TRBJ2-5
CSCLGGRAEETQYF
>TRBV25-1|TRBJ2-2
CASTGVGTGELFF
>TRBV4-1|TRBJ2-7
CASSQAISGVHYEQYF
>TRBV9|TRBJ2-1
CASSVEGSELAGTYNEQFF
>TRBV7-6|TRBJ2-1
CASSLTSGGPFHNEQFF
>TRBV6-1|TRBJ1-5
CASTLDREPQHF
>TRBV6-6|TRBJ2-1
CASSYSTGRGGNEQFF
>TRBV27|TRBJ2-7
CASSADRGRLYEQYF
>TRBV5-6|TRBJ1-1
CASSSGLSQAFF
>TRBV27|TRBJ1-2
CASSHGTGALNYGYTF
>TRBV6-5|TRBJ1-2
CASSYHRGAYGYTF
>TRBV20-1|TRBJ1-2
CSADRVDGYTF
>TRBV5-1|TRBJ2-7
CASRPGTASDEQYF
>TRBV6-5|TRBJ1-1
CASIGSNTEAFF
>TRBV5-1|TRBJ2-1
CASSLGLAGGEQFF
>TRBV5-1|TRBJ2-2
CASSLTSPGELFF
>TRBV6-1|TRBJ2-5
CASSSGLQETQYF
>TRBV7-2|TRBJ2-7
CASRRPSSYEQYF
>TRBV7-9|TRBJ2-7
CASSPGTVAYEQYF
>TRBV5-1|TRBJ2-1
CASSFDSSYNEQFF